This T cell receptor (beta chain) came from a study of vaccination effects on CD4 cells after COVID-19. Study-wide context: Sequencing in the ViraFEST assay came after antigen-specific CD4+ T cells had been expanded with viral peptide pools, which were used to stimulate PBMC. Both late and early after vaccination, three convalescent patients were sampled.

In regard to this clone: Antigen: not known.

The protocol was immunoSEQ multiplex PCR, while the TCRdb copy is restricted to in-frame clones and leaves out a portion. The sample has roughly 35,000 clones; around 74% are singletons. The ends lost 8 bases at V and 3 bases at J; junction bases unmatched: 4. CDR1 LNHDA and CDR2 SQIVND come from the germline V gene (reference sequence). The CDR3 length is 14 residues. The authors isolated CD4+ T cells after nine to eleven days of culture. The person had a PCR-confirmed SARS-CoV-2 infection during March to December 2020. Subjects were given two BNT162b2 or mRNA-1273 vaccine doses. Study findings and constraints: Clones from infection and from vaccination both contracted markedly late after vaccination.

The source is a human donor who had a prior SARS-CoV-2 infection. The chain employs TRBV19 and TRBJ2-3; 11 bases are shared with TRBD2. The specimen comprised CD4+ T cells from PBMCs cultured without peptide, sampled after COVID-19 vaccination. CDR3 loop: CASATSGVTDTQYF. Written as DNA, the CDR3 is TGTGCCAGTGCGACTAGCGGGGTAACAGATACGCAGTATTTT.